These T cell receptor beta chains were read from a single sample in a study of human T cells and chemical hapten exposure. A single record per CDR3 protein comes from TCRdb applying MiXCR to the RACE reads. The table lists about 84,000 distinct CDR3 sequences, 8% to 13% of them singletons. The source material was whole blood, sampled in connection with sensitization to the hapten diphenylcyclopropenone (DPC). These receptors were obtained from a woman between 45 and 65 years old with alopecia areata. Some clones in this sample may be carry-over from other donors' samples. The CDR3 runs from the conserved cysteine through the conserved F or W. A D gene is named only where the DNA matches it firmly. Clone size is shown for a subset of rows, as once, few, many or a class of expanded clone.

j_call | clone_size | v_call | d_call | cdr3_aa | cdr3_nt
TRBJ1-1 | many | TRBV6-6 | - | CASKLIREDTEAFF | TGTGCCAGCAAACTCATAAGGGAAGACACTGAAGCTTTCTTT
TRBJ2-1 | many | TRBV7-9 | TRBD2 | CADKLAGGNEQFF | TGTGCCGACAAGTTGGCGGGAGGGAATGAGCAGTTCTTC
TRBJ1-1 | - | TRBV27 | - | CASSVQGLNTEAFF | TGTGCCAGCAGTGTACAGGGATTGAACACTGAAGCTTTCTTT
TRBJ2-1 | many | TRBV15 | - | CATSRVGGVINHEQFF | TGTGCCACCAGCAGAGTGGGGGGCGTAATTAACCATGAGCAGTTCTTC
TRBJ2-1 | many | TRBV29-1 | TRBD1 | CSVVRTGAGEQFF | TGCAGCGTTGTCCGGACAGGGGCAGGTGAGCAGTTCTTC
TRBJ2-5 | many | TRBV14 | - | CASSPWGEQETQYF | TGTGCCAGCAGCCCCTGGGGAGAACAAGAGACCCAGTACTTC
TRBJ2-5 | few | TRBV6-1 | - | CASSASGETQYF | TGTGCCAGCAGTGCGTCCGGTGAGACCCAGTACTTC
TRBJ2-1 | many | TRBV20-1 | - | CSVTQGRNEQFF | TGCAGTGTAACCCAAGGTAGGAATGAGCAGTTCTTC
TRBJ1-1 | many | TRBV7-6 | - | CASSSGGRNTEAFF | TGTGCCAGCAGCTCAGGCGGGAGGAACACTGAAGCTTTCTTT
TRBJ2-1 | - | TRBV12-3/TRBV12-4 | - | CACSLAKGFMGNEQFF | TGTGCCTGCAGTTTAGCGAAGGGGTTTATGGGCAATGAGCAGTTCTTC
TRBJ1-5 | many | TRBV27 | - | CASRPDRNSNQPQHF | TGTGCCAGCAGACCAGACAGGAATAGCAATCAGCCCCAGCATTTT
TRBJ1-4 | - | TRBV6-5 | TRBD1 | CASSPGQGYEKLFF | TGTGCCAGCAGTCCGGGACAGGGATATGAAAAACTGTTTTTT
TRBJ2-2 | - | TRBV29-1 | TRBD1 | CSGQDRGQTGELFF | TGCAGCGGGCAGGACAGGGGTCAGACCGGGGAGCTGTTTTTT
TRBJ2-2 | - | TRBV2 | - | CASLSAGNTGELFF | TGTGCCAGCCTCTCGGCGGGAAACACCGGGGAGCTGTTTTTT
TRBJ2-5 | many | TRBV27 | - | CASAPQGHLQETQYF | TGTGCCAGCGCCCCTCAGGGGCACCTTCAAGAGACCCAGTACTTC
TRBJ2-7 | - | TRBV14 | TRBD1 | CASSNSRDRKYF | TGTGCCAGCAGCAATAGCCGGGACAGAAAATACTTC
TRBJ1-5 | few | TRBV7-2 | TRBD1 | CASSRIPGQGRINQPQHF | TGTGCCAGCAGCCGGATTCCGGGACAGGGAAGAATCAATCAGCCCCAGCATTTT
TRBJ2-6 | - | TRBV7-2 | - | CASSLESRLGANVLTF | TGTGCCAGCAGCTTAGAGTCTCGATTAGGGGCCAACGTCCTGACTTTC
TRBJ1-2 | few | TRBV27 | - | CASSGDSVRANGYTF | TGTGCCAGCAGTGGAGACTCCGTCAGGGCCAATGGCTACACCTTC
TRBJ2-7 | few | TRBV7-2 | - | CASSLEGLPSYEQYF | TGTGCCAGCAGCTTAGAGGGACTTCCTTCCTACGAGCAGTACTTC
TRBJ2-1 | few | TRBV12-5 | TRBD1 | CASGNGQGHNEQFF | TGTGCTAGTGGTAACGGACAGGGCCACAATGAGCAGTTCTTC
TRBJ2-1 | few | TRBV19 | TRBD2 | CASSILAGGPKQFF | TGTGCCAGTAGTATTCTAGCGGGAGGTCCAAAGCAGTTCTTC
TRBJ2-7 | - | TRBV28 | - | CASSLWGSGSYEQYF | TGTGCCAGCAGTTTATGGGGCTCAGGCTCCTACGAGCAGTACTTC